This is a list of T cell receptor beta chains from one sample in a study of blood T cell repertoires in COVID-19. Sequencing was performed with immunoSEQ multiplex PCR; in TCRdb, only in-frame clones are kept and a portion is missing. The sample consists of more than 200,000 clones, about nine tenths of them appearing once. The specimen was peripheral blood. These receptors originate from a man aged 45-65 years with acute or convalescent COVID-19. Both conserved end residues are part of each CDR3. The order of the fields is clone size, J gene, D gene, V gene, CDR3 protein, CDR3 DNA. D genes are given only for firm matches. Expanded clones are given a class, and other clones once, few, many or no size at all.

. | TRBJ1-2 | TRBD1 | TRBV6-6 | CASNPTGVYGYTF | TGTGCCAGCAACCCGACAGGGGTCTATGGCTACACCTTC
. | TRBJ1-2 | . | TRBV5-1 | CASSFWGGPSANYGYTF | TGCGCCAGCAGCTTTTGGGGGGGACCCTCAGCTAACTATGGCTACACCTTC
. | TRBJ1-5 | . | TRBV10-3 | CAISGDGSNQPQHF | TGTGCCATCAGTGGTGACGGGAGCAATCAGCCCCAGCATTTT
. | TRBJ1-1 | . | TRBV25-1 | CASSEGVMNTEAFF | TGTGCCAGCAGCGAGGGGGTTATGAACACTGAAGCTTTCTTT
. | TRBJ1-5 | . | TRBV10-2 | CASQDSNQPQHF | TGCGCCAGTCAGGACAGTAATCAGCCCCAGCATTTT
. | TRBJ1-4 | . | TRBV6-5 | CASKTGGRVNEKLFF | TGTGCCAGCAAAACGGGGGGCAGGGTTAATGAAAAACTGTTTTTT
. | TRBJ2-7 | . | TRBV18 | CASSRRTDQNKPYEQYF | TGTGCCAGCTCACGCCGGACAGATCAAAACAAGCCCTACGAGCAGTACTTC
. | TRBJ1-4 | TRBD1 | TRBV19 | CASSIGGQLNEKLFF | TGTGCCAGTAGTATAGGGGGACAGCTTAATGAAAAACTGTTTTTT
. | TRBJ1-5 | TRBD1 | TRBV19 | CASSIGSDRGNQPQHF | TGTGCCAGTAGTATAGGGTCGGACAGGGGCAATCAGCCCCAGCATTTT
. | TRBJ1-4 | TRBD1 | TRBV7-9 | CASSAEQGINEKLFF | TGTGCCAGCAGCGCAGAACAGGGGATAAATGAAAAACTGTTTTTT
. | TRBJ2-7 | TRBD1 | TRBV5-1 | CASSLDGQGNYEQYF | TGCGCCAGCAGCTTGGATGGACAGGGGAACTACGAGCAGTACTTC
. | TRBJ2-2 | TRBD1 | TRBV29-1 | CSVGPGRTGRPGELFF | TGCAGCGTTGGGCCGGGGAGGACAGGGAGGCCCGGGGAGCTGTTTTTT
. | TRBJ1-1 | . | TRBV5-1 | CASSSQGGSEAFF | TGCGCCAGCAGCTCGCAGGGAGGGTCAGAAGCTTTCTTT
. | TRBJ1-2 | . | TRBV6-5 | CASSYSRVGVGYTF | TGTGCCAGCAGTTACTCGAGGGTCGGGGTTGGCTACACCTTC
. | TRBJ1-2 | . | TRBV6-6 | CASSLVVRDYGYTF | TGTGCCAGCAGTCTAGTCGTCAGGGACTATGGCTACACCTTC
. | TRBJ2-3 | . | TRBV18 | CASSPPRPPGDTQYF | TGTGCCAGCTCACCACCGCGCCCACCCGGGGATACGCAGTATTTT
. | TRBJ2-2 | . | TRBV6-5 | CASSYTENTGELFF | TGTGCCAGCAGTTACACAGAGAACACCGGGGAGCTGTTTTTT
. | TRBJ1-2 | TRBD1 | TRBV5-4 | CASGTGGESNYGYTF | TGTGCCAGCGGGACAGGGGGCGAATCGAACTATGGCTACACCTTC
. | TRBJ1-1 | . | TRBV7-9 | CASSVQGGNTEAFF | TGTGCCAGCAGTGTTCAGGGTGGAAACACTGAAGCTTTCTTT
once | TRBJ1-1 | . | TRBV30 | CAWSVFWGGNTEAFF | TGTGCCTGGAGTGTATTTTGGGGGGGCAACACTGAAGCTTTCTTT
. | TRBJ1-1 | TRBD1 | TRBV18 | CASSPQGATEAFF | TGTGCCAGCTCTCCACAGGGGGCGACTGAAGCTTTCTTT
. | TRBJ1-6 | . | TRBV7-2 | CASSLYGTGNNSPLHF | TGTGCCAGCAGCCTCTACGGAACAGGGAATAATTCACCCCTCCACTTT
once | TRBJ1-5 | TRBD1 | TRBV18 | CASSSFTGAGESNQPQHF | TGTGCCAGCTCCTCGTTCACAGGGGCCGGGGAAAGCAATCAGCCCCAGCATTTT
. | TRBJ2-5 | . | TRBV6-6 | CATRISGGWETQYF | TGTGCCACCAGAATAAGTGGGGGGTGGGAGACCCAGTACTTC
. | TRBJ2-2 | . | TRBV25-1 | CASSHRGTGELFF | TGTGCCAGCAGTCACCGGGGCACCGGGGAGCTGTTTTTT
. | TRBJ1-4 | . | TRBV19 | CASSISRWRASEKLFF | TGTGCCAGTAGTATAAGCAGGTGGCGAGCAAGTGAAAAACTGTTTTTT
. | TRBJ1-2 | . | TRBV30 | CAWRERTNYGYTF | TGTGCCTGGAGAGAGAGGACTAACTATGGCTACACCTTC
. | TRBJ2-3 | TRBD2 | TRBV3-1/TRBV3-2 | CASAGLAGSSTDTQYF | TGTGCCAGCGCGGGACTAGCGGGTTCTAGCACAGATACGCAGTATTTT
. | TRBJ1-1 | TRBD1 | TRBV11-3 | CASSLDGQGGTEAFF | TGTGCCAGCAGCTTAGACGGACAGGGGGGCACTGAAGCTTTCTTT
once | TRBJ1-1 | . | TRBV7-6 | CASSPEAIPNTEAFF | TGTGCCAGCAGCCCAGAGGCGATACCGAACACTGAAGCTTTCTTT
. | TRBJ2-3 | TRBD1 | TRBV14 | CASSHRGPMTDTQYF | TGTGCCAGCAGCCACAGGGGGCCTATGACAGATACGCAGTATTTT
. | TRBJ1-1 | TRBD1 | TRBV5-5 | CASSRWTGARTEAFF | TGTGCCAGCAGCCGCTGGACAGGGGCCCGCACTGAAGCTTTCTTT
. | TRBJ2-2 | TRBD1 | TRBV7-6 | CASSPGQGGTGELFF | TGTGCCAGCAGCCCGGGACAGGGGGGTACCGGGGAGCTGTTTTTT
. | TRBJ1-2 | . | TRBV10-3 | CAISPSGGRGYTF | TGTGCCATCAGTCCATCGGGGGGGAGAGGCTACACCTTC
. | TRBJ1-2 | TRBD1 | TRBV6-5 | CASSETGFGYTF | TGTGCCAGCAGCGAGACAGGGTTTGGCTACACCTTC
once | TRBJ1-1 | . | TRBV5-1 | CASSLAVVGGTEAFF | TGCGCCAGCAGCTTGGCCGTCGTAGGGGGCACTGAAGCTTTCTTT
. | TRBJ2-7 | . | TRBV16 | CASSQDLSLPYEQYF | TGTGCCAGCAGCCAAGACTTAAGCCTCCCCTACGAGCAGTACTTC
. | TRBJ1-1 | TRBD1 | TRBV3-1/TRBV3-2 | CASSLRDRPNTEAFF | TGTGCCAGCAGCCTTAGGGACAGACCCAACACTGAAGCTTTCTTT
. | TRBJ2-5 | TRBD2 | TRBV3-1/TRBV3-2 | CASSPPGGRETQYF | TGTGCCAGCAGCCCGCCGGGGGGTAGAGAGACCCAGTACTTC
. | TRBJ1-1 | TRBD1 | TRBV19 | CASSPYIPGQGEAFF | TGTGCCAGTAGTCCCTACATCCCGGGACAGGGGGAAGCTTTCTTT
. | TRBJ1-2 | TRBD1 | TRBV11-2 | CASSLSAGGYNGYTF | TGTGCCAGCAGCTTAAGTGCAGGGGGCTACAATGGCTACACCTTC
. | TRBJ1-5 | . | TRBV6-5 | CASSYQQGSGQPQHF | TGTGCCAGCAGTTACCAACAGGGATCAGGACAGCCCCAGCATTTT
. | TRBJ2-5 | . | TRBV18 | CASSPGAGETQYF | TGTGCCAGCTCACCGGGCGCGGGTGAGACCCAGTACTTC
. | TRBJ1-6 | . | TRBV2 | CASSSGRAGSPLHF | TGTGCCAGCAGCTCCGGGAGGGCGGGTTCACCCCTCCACTTT
. | TRBJ1-1 | TRBD1 | TRBV10-1 | CASSVDRGSTEAFF | TGCGCCAGCAGTGTAGACAGGGGTAGCACTGAAGCTTTCTTT
. | TRBJ1-2 | . | TRBV6-6 | CASFGEANYGYTF | TGTGCCAGCTTTGGAGAAGCTAACTATGGCTACACCTTC
. | TRBJ2-2 | . | TRBV12-3/TRBV12-4 | CASSLTGSGELFF | TGTGCCAGCAGTTTAACAGGGTCAGGGGAGCTGTTTTTT
once | TRBJ1-1 | . | TRBV2 | CASTKSRGMNTEAFF | TGTGCCAGCACCAAGAGCCGGGGTATGAACACTGAAGCTTTCTTT
once | TRBJ1-1 | . | TRBV6-5 | CASSFLGGSNTEAFF | TGTGCCAGCAGTTTCTTGGGAGGGTCGAACACTGAAGCTTTCTTT
. | TRBJ1-2 | . | TRBV27 | CASSPQRTGTRGYTF | TGTGCCAGCAGTCCCCAACGAACAGGGACGCGCGGCTACACCTTC
. | TRBJ1-1 | TRBD1 | TRBV5-1 | CASSLRQGPNTEAFF | TGCGCCAGCAGCTTGCGACAGGGCCCGAACACTGAAGCTTTCTTT
. | TRBJ1-1 | . | TRBV19 | CASRGDLREAFF | TGTGCGAGCCGAGGTGATTTGCGGGAAGCTTTCTTT
. | TRBJ1-3 | . | TRBV12-3/TRBV12-4 | CASAQGVGTIYF | TGTGCCAGCGCCCAGGGTGTAGGCACCATATATTTT
. | TRBJ2-3 | . | TRBV11-2 | CASSFLRGFTDTQYF | TGTGCCAGCAGCTTTCTCCGGGGATTCACAGATACGCAGTATTTT